The rows below give T cell receptor beta chains drawn from one sample of a study of identifying expanded T cells in peripheral blood. Sequenced by immunoSEQ multiplex PCR; TCRdb stores in-frame clones only, minus some. The sample lists about 94,000 clones, approximately 85% occurring once. Sequencing input: blood. Receptors originate from a person aged 18-69 years in good health. The CDR3 runs from the conserved cysteine through the conserved F or W. D genes are given only for firm matches.

TRBJ2-7,.,TRBV19,CASSSDSYEQYF,TGTGCCAGTAGTTCGGACAGCTACGAGCAGTACTTC
TRBJ2-5,.,TRBV5-1,CASSSQETQYF,TGCGCCAGCAGCTCACAAGAGACCCAGTACTTC
TRBJ2-5,.,TRBV13,CASSLGQETQYF,TGTGCCAGCAGCTTAGGCCAGGAGACCCAGTACTTC
TRBJ1-1,.,TRBV9,CASSVGFGYTEAFF,TGTGCCAGCAGCGTAGGGTTCGGCTACACTGAAGCTTTCTTT
TRBJ1-5,.,TRBV12-2,CASRLEKQPQPQHF,TGTGCAAGTCGCTTGGAAAAACAGCCTCAGCCCCAGCATTTT
TRBJ1-1,.,TRBV11-2,CASSFTRQGPGTEAFF,TGTGCCAGCAGCTTCACTCGGCAGGGGCCGGGGACTGAAGCTTTCTTT
TRBJ2-2,TRBD2,TRBV5-8,CASSLSLAGGPGRTGELFF,TGTGCCAGCAGCTTGAGCCTAGCGGGAGGGCCAGGTCGCACCGGGGAGCTGTTTTTT
TRBJ1-2,TRBD1,TRBV5-1,CASSFTGEDTGYTF,TGCGCCAGCAGCTTTACAGGGGAAGATACTGGCTACACCTTC
TRBJ1-2,.,TRBV20-1,CSARRDYGYTF,TGCAGTGCCAGGAGGGACTATGGCTACACCTTC
TRBJ2-7,TRBD2,TRBV4-1,CASSQDRGDRYEQYF,TGCGCCAGCAGCCAAGATCGGGGGGATCGGTACGAGCAGTACTTC
TRBJ2-3,TRBD1,TRBV5-5,CASSLAGQGTDTQYF,TGTGCCAGCAGCTTGGCCGGACAGGGGACAGATACGCAGTATTTT
TRBJ1-2,TRBD1,TRBV5-4,CASSFGTGYGYTF,TGTGCCAGCAGCTTTGGGACAGGATATGGCTACACCTTC
TRBJ1-5,.,TRBV30,CAWSGTMNQPQHF,TGTGCCTGGTCCGGGACAATGAATCAGCCCCAGCATTTT
TRBJ1-1,.,TRBV6-4,CASSATGSPSEAFF,TGTGCCAGCAGTGCGACAGGAAGCCCCAGTGAAGCTTTCTTT
TRBJ2-7,.,TRBV30,CAWGQGTYEQYF,TGTGCCTGGGGCCAGGGTACCTACGAGCAGTACTTC
TRBJ1-6,.,TRBV6-1,CASSEVSGANSPLHF,TGTGCCAGCAGTGAAGTATCTGGGGCAAATTCACCCCTCCACTTT
TRBJ2-2,.,TRBV7-3,CASSSYRGELFF,TGTGCCAGCAGCTCGTACCGCGGGGAGCTGTTTTTT